These 9 T cell receptor beta chains were sequenced from one sample in a study of regulatory T cells in long-lasting Graves disease. Time point meaning: newly diagnosed GD, antithyroid drugs for less than 3 months. From PBMCs, RNA was extracted and then used to make the TCR library. Construction of TCR beta libraries relied on iRepertoire HTBI primers and on Arm-PCR targeting CDR3 regions. TCRdb passed the multiplex PCR reads through MiXCR, listing each CDR3 protein once. The table records approximately 300,000 distinct CDR3 sequences, 15% to 20% of them present only once. Here the sequenced sample was peripheral blood mononuclear cells (PBMCs), taken at new diagnosis, from a patient treated with antithyroid drugs. These receptors all come from a female donor with Graves disease.

The rearrangement uses TRBV18 and TRBJ2-7; a possible D gene is TRBD1 (5 bases). The ends were cut back, 0 bases at V and 2 bases at J, with 11 bases in the middle. Germline V lookup: CDR1 KGHSH, CDR2 LQKENI. CDR3 length: 15 amino acids. CDR3 sequence: CASSPPGPGTYEQYF. CDR3 nucleotide sequence: TGTGCCAGCTCACCACCGGGGCCCGGAACCTACGAGCAGTACTTC.

At least ten counts were recorded for this clonotype. The V call is TRBV12-3 or TRBV12-4, the J call TRBJ2-5, with TRBD2 identical over 9 bases. The CDR3 is made up of 18 amino acids. With V trimmed by 4 bases and J by 5 bases, 17 bases remained unmatched. CDR3 amino acids: CASSSGWREGPLGETQYF. Here the CDR3 DNA reads TGTGCCAGCAGTTCAGGCTGGCGGGAGGGGCCCCTAGGGGAGACCCAGTACTTC.

This clonotype was seen a few times. The chain combines TRBV19 with TRBJ2-1, with unresolved D. Per germline, CDR1 LNHDA and CDR2 SQIVND (reference sequence). The CDR3 is 15 residues long. V lost 1 base and J 1 base, leaving 8 bases between the germline ends. The CDR3 coding sequence is TGTGCCAGTAGTATAGGAATCTATTCCTACAATGAGCAGTTCTTC. Protein: CASSIGIYSYNEQFF.

A note on this clonotype: Lacking the conserved final phenylalanine or tryptophan, this CDR3 likely reflects a read error. The V and J genes are TRBV28 and TRBJ2-1, with 8 bases lining up with TRBD2. Germline V gene data show CDR1 as MDHEN and CDR2 as SYDVKM. The CDR3 has 13 residues. Germline trimming cut 8 bases from V and 0 bases from J; bases unmatched to any gene: 0. The CDR3 loop is CASGTSSYNEQFL. In DNA form, the CDR3 reads TGTGCCAGCGGGACTAGCTCCTACAATGAGCAGTTCCTC.

This clonotype was seen repeatedly, ten times or more. The chain couples TRBV7-2 to TRBJ1-5, with D tentatively TRBD1 (6 bases). Germline V gives CDR1 SGHTA, CDR2 FQGNSA. The germline V and J ends were trimmed by 6 bases and 6 bases, with 18 bases remaining between them. This CDR3 has 15 residues. This CDR3 is CASSSGGGGSQPQHF. The CDR3 region has the DNA TGTGCCAGCAGTTCTGGGGGAGGGGGGTCTCAGCCCCAGCATTTT.

J is TRBJ2-7 and V is TRBV19; 7 bases fit TRBD2. In germline, CDR1 is LNHDA, CDR2 SQIVND (reference sequence). V was clipped by 5 bases and J by 1 base; unmatched bases: 8. This CDR3 is 15 amino acids long. The chain's CDR3 is CASSRGVAGSYEQYF. The DNA of the CDR3 is TGTGCCAGTAGTCGGGGGGTAGCAGGGTCCTACGAGCAGTACTTC.

This chain uses TRBV20-1 with TRBJ2-7; D perhaps matches TRBD2 (5 bases). Germline assignment: CDR1 DFQATT and CDR2 SNEGSKA (reference sequence). V was trimmed by 1 base and J by 6 bases, leaving 13 bases between them. The CDR3 consists of 13 residues. The CDR3 nucleotides are TGCAGTGCTAGAGGAGCGGAGACCCCCGAGCAGTACTTC. Translation: CSARGAETPEQYF.

This clonotype was counted a few times. The V call is TRBV7-9, the J call TRBJ1-2; D unclear. Germline V gene lookup returns CDR1 SEHNR and CDR2 FQNEAQ (reference sequence). The CDR3 covers 12 residues. V was cut by 6 bases and J by 8 bases, with 13 bases left in between. This CDR3 is CASRKDLEGYTF. The CDR3, as DNA: TGTGCCAGCAGGAAGGACTTGGAAGGCTACACCTTC.

This clonotype was counted only a few times. A read error may be the cause here, since a much bigger clone is one base away. The genes are TRBV6-2 or TRBV6-3 and TRBJ2-1, with 7 nucleotides matching TRBD2. Unmatched junction bases numbered 11, after V lost 2 bases and J lost 7 bases. Germline V gene sequence: CDR1 MNHEY, CDR2 SVGEGT. The length of the CDR3 is 16 residues. The CDR3, as DNA: TGTGCCAGCAGTTACACTACTAACGGGAGGCAGAATGAGCAGTTCTTC. Translating gives CASSYTTNGRQNEQFF.